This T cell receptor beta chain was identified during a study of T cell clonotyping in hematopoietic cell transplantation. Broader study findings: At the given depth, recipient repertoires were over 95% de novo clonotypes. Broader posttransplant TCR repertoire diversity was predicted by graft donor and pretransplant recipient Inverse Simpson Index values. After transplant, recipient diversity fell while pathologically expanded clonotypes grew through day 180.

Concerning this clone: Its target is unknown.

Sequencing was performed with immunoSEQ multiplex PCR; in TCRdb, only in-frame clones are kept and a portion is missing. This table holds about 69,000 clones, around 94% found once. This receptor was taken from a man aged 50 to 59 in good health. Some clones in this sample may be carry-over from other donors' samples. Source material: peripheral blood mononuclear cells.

CDR3 sequence (DNA): TGTGCCAGCAGTTATTACAGCCGACTTTCCAATCAGCCCCAGCATTTT. It translates to CASSYYSRLSNQPQHF. The V gene is TRBV6-6, the J gene TRBJ1-5; no clear D gene. The CDR3 is 16 residues long. CDR1 MNHNY and CDR2 SVGAGI come from the germline V gene (reference sequence). Trimming pared 3 bases from V and 3 bases from J, leaving 15 bases between.